This T cell receptor (beta chain) was observed in a study of graft-versus-host responses after intestinal transplantation. Study as a whole: In this cohort, recipients had multivisceral, liver-intestinal, or isolated intestinal transplants. Each recipient received anti-thymocyte globulin induction, then tacrolimus and steroids for 3 to 4 years.

Libraries were prepared by immunoSEQ multiplex PCR; TCRdb keeps only in-frame clonotypes and omits some of them. This sample has tens of thousands of clones; roughly 90% occur once, and the top ten carry 0.5%. The germline V gene encodes CDR1 MNHNY and CDR2 SVGAGI (reference sequence). Trimming removed 8 bases from V and 2 bases from J, with 9 bases in between. This CDR3 is built from 12 residues. In its sample, this clone was seen a few times. Its antigen is still unknown. Study results and limitations: GvH clones were identified in recipient marrow, with some first appearing in ileum or blood. Within allografts, high graft-versus-host to host-versus-graft clonal ratios were seen among patients with graft-donor T cell macrochimerism.

The source is a human donor who received an intestinal transplant. Sequences were derived from unstimulated CD8+ T cells sorted from spleen or lymph node cells, sampled before intestinal transplant. The rearrangement joins TRBV6-6 to TRBJ1-1, with D possibly matching TRBD1 (5 bases). The CDR3 sequence is CASGGTNTEAFF. In DNA, the CDR3 is TGTGCCAGCGGAGGGACCAACACTGAAGCTTTCTTT.